This T cell receptor beta chain is drawn from a study of T cells in Graves' hyperthyroidism and ophthalmopathy. The CDR3 consists of 13 residues. Trimming took 1 base from V and 7 from J; bases not matched to a gene: 2. Germline loops: CDR1 SGHAT, CDR2 FQNNGV. This clonotype has at least ten counts. RNA transcripts provided the source from which TCR beta CDR3 regions were amplified. HTBI primers were used for first-round RT-PCR of the TCR CDR3. TCRdb recomputed calls from the multiplex PCR reads with MiXCR, one row per CDR3 protein. The profile shows about 600,000 distinct CDR3 sequences, 15% to 20% of them singletons.

Sequencing was carried out using blood. The clonotype comes from a woman aged 40 to 50 with Graves' ophthalmopathy. The chain links TRBV11-2 to TRBJ1-1, with TRBD1 matching 8 bases. CDR3: CASSLAGGGEAFF. The CDR3 DNA reads TGTGCCAGCAGCTTAGCAGGGGGCGGTGAAGCTTTCTTT.